These 26 T cell receptor beta chains were sequenced from one sample in a study of response to subunit inactivated influenza vaccine. TCRdb redid the calling of the RT-PCR reads with MiXCR, one entry per CDR3 protein. The data contain more than 450,000 distinct CDR3 sequences, less than 10% of them seen just once; the ten biggest clones take up over 10%. The starting material was PBMCs from blood, obtained roughly 24 months after vaccination. The receptors here all came from a man between 50 and 69 years old who received an inactivated influenza vaccine.

This clonotype has only a few counts. The chain is built from TRBV11-3 and TRBJ2-1, with 8 bases aligning to TRBD1. Germline V gene sequence: CDR1 SGHNT, CDR2 YENEEA. This CDR3 spans 15 amino acids. Losses at the gene ends were 6 bases for V and 5 bases for J; bases not matched to a gene: 9. The CDR3 loop reads CASSLDSRGHNEQFF. In DNA form, the CDR3 reads TGTGCCAGCAGTCTAGACTCCAGGGGGCACAATGAGCAGTTCTTC.

This chain joins TRBV11-2 and TRBJ1-1; possible D gene TRBD1, 6 bases. V gave up 1 base and J gave up 6 bases, with 15 bases separating them. CDR3 length: 15 amino acids. Germline assignment: CDR1 SGHAT and CDR2 FQNNGV. The CDR3 protein is CASSLGPGAQAEAFF. In DNA form, the CDR3 reads TGTGCCAGCAGCTTAGGGCCAGGGGCACAAGCTGAAGCTTTCTTT.

This clonotype was detected ten times or more. The chain couples TRBV5-5 to TRBJ1-2; D not certain. Germline CDR1 reads SGHKS; CDR2 reads YYEKEE (reference sequence). V lost 0 bases to trimming and J lost 5 bases, with 11 bases between them. This CDR3 is built from 14 residues. CDR3 DNA sequence: TGTGCCAGCAGCTTGGGTCCCGAGGCGTATGGCTACACCTTC. This codes for CASSLGPEAYGYTF.

In the case of this clonotype: This may be a read error: a much more frequent sequence differs by one nucleotide. The chain has TRBV20-1 and TRBJ2-5, with D possibly being TRBD2 (6 bases). V lost 6 bases and J lost 0, with 8 bases in between. The germline V gene encodes CDR1 DFQATT and CDR2 SNEGSKA (reference sequence). The CDR3 runs to 12 residues. Written as DNA, the CDR3 is TGCAGTGCCGGGGACTACCAAGAGACCCAGTACTTC. Translation: CSAGDYQETQYF.

In its sample, this clonotype was seen many times. The V call is TRBV3-1, the J call TRBJ2-5, with D possibly being TRBD1 (6 bases). Germline V gene data show CDR1 as LGHDT and CDR2 as YNNKEL (reference sequence). Trimming shortened V by 4 bases and J by 4 bases, and 19 bases separated the two germline ends. The CDR3 runs 16 residues. The CDR3 sequence: CASSPRTAGFLETQYF. The CDR3 DNA sequence: TGTGCCAGCAGCCCGCGGACAGCCGGATTTCTAGAGACCCAGTACTTC.

This clonotype showed up just a few times. The chain has TRBV7-8 and TRBJ2-7; 11 bases map to TRBD1. Germline loops: CDR1 SGHVS, CDR2 FQNEAQ. Trimming removed 5 bases from V and 5 bases from J; junction bases left unmatched: 8. The length of the CDR3 is 15 residues. Written as DNA, the CDR3 is TGTGCCAGCAGCACAGGACAGGGGGCGGTCAACGAGCAGTACTTC. Protein sequence: CASSTGQGAVNEQYF.

This clonotype has only a few counts. CDR3 sequence (DNA): TGTGCCAGCAGTTTCAAAGAGGGACCTTTCTACGAGCAGTACTTC. Its protein product is CASSFKEGPFYEQYF. The chain links TRBV27 to TRBJ2-7, with D perhaps given as TRBD1 or TRBD2 (5 bases each). Trimming pared 3 bases from V and 3 bases from J, leaving 15 bases between. The CDR3 is 15 amino acids. The germline CDR1 and CDR2 sequences are MNHEY and SMNVEV (reference sequence).

Concerning this clonotype: At one boundary the junction diverges from the germline segment, which might be a read error. This rearrangement joins TRBV5-6 to TRBJ2-7, with 14 bases matching TRBD2. Germline CDR1 is SGHDT and CDR2 is YYEEEE. The CDR3 sequence is 18 residues long. The CDR3 bases are TGTGCCAGCTGCTTGGCCGGGGGACTAGCGGGAGACTGGAACGAGCAGTACTTC. Protein sequence: CASCLAGGLAGDWNEQYF.

The CDR3 DNA sequence: TGTGCCAGCAGCTTAGACGCAGGAATCCCCTACGAGCAGTACTTC. This translates into CASSLDAGIPYEQYF. This chain uses TRBV11-2 with TRBJ2-7; D remains unclear. Trimming took off 0 bases at V and 2 bases at J, with 11 bases between the two ends. Germline loops: CDR1 SGHAT, CDR2 FQNNGV. The CDR3 consists of 15 residues.

This clonotype was recorded a few times. J is TRBJ2-1 and V is TRBV10-1, with D possibly matching TRBD2 (7 bases). Germline CDR1 reads WNHNN; CDR2 reads SYGVQD (reference sequence). V lost 4 bases and J lost 14, with 18 bases in between. The CDR3 totals 13 residues. CDR3 protein: CASSGGGQQLEFF. The DNA of the CDR3 is TGCGCCAGCAGTGGGGGGGGGCAGCAATTAGAGTTCTTC.

This chain connects TRBV12-3 or TRBV12-4 to TRBJ1-1; D is perhaps TRBD1 (6 bases). Trimming stripped 6 bases from V and 1 base from J, with 15 bases between. This CDR3 is 15 amino acids long. The CDR3 DNA is TGTGCCAGCAGACGAGAGGACAGCGGGAACACTGAAGCTTTCTTT. Translated: CASRREDSGNTEAFF.

Ten or more counts support this clonotype. This chain connects TRBV28 to TRBJ2-7, with unresolved D. The ends were cut back, 4 bases at V and 0 bases at J, with 7 bases in the middle. This CDR3 has 13 amino acids. Germline V CDR1 and CDR2: MDHEN, SYDVKM. CDR3 bases: TGTGCCAGCAGTTGGACGGGCTCCTACGAGCAGTACTTC. Amino acid sequence: CASSWTGSYEQYF.

The sample holds a few counts of this clonotype. V gene TRBV7-2 combines with J gene TRBJ2-1; TRBD1 or TRBD2 may be the D gene (5 bases each). V was trimmed by 5 bases and J by 12 bases, leaving 17 bases between them. The CDR3 covers 13 residues. Germline V gene sequence: CDR1 SGHTA, CDR2 FQGNSA. The CDR3: CASSPGPKRGQFF. The CDR3 nucleotides are TGTGCCAGCAGCCCGGGGCCTAAAAGGGGGCAGTTCTTC.

This clonotype was seen a handful of times. V gene TRBV7-2 combines with J gene TRBJ2-7, with 7 bases fitting TRBD2. V was pared by 1 base and J by 3 bases, with 6 bases of the junction left unmatched. The V gene's germline CDR1 is SGHTA and CDR2 FQGNSA. This CDR3 contains 15 residues. DNA of the CDR3: TGTGCCAGCAGCTTAGGGTCCCGGGACTACTACGAGCAGTACTTC. Its translation is CASSLGSRDYYEQYF.

This clonotype appeared a few times. The V and J genes are TRBV6-1 and TRBJ1-1, with 10 positions matching TRBD1. V shed 6 bases, J shed 7 bases, and the junction held 11 bases outside the gene matches. The CDR3 contains 15 residues. Germline V gene data show CDR1 as MNHNS and CDR2 as SASEGT. CDR3 loop: CASRFERDRGIEAFF. The CDR3 bases are TGTGCCAGCAGGTTCGAACGGGACAGGGGTATTGAAGCTTTCTTT.

This clonotype showed up many times. The chain employs TRBV3-1 and TRBJ2-5; D remains unclear. Germline CDR1 and CDR2: LGHDT and YNNKEL (reference sequence). Deletions cut 1 base from V and 9 bases from J, with 6 bases between. The CDR3 runs 11 residues. CDR3 in amino acids: CASSQARAQYF. In DNA form, the CDR3 reads TGTGCCAGCAGCCAAGCCCGGGCCCAGTACTTC.

This clonotype has just a few counts. The chain is built from TRBV28 and TRBJ2-1, with 7 bases aligning to TRBD2. Losses at the gene ends were 5 bases for V and 6 bases for J; bases not matched to a gene: 13. The CDR3 has 16 residues. CDR1 and CDR2 from the germline V gene are MDHEN and SYDVKM. Here the CDR3 reads CASSTTGTITSNEQFF. CDR3 sequence (DNA): TGTGCCAGCAGTACAACCGGGACTATTACTTCCAATGAGCAGTTCTTC. Full variable domain (outside the CDR3, taken from reference TRBV28 and TRBJ2-1): DVKVTQSSRYLVKRTGEKVFLECVQDMDHENMFWYRQDPGLGLRLIYFSYDVKMKEKGDIPEGYSVSREKKERFSLILESASTNQTSMYLCASSTTGTITSNEQFFGPGTRLTVL.

In DNA, the CDR3 is TGTGCCAGCAGCTACCGGGACACCCGCTACGAGCAGTACTTC. Protein product: CASSYRDTRYEQYF. V usage is TRBV7-8 and J usage is TRBJ2-7; a possible D gene is TRBD1 (6 bases). With 4 bases removed from V and 3 bases from J, the gap between germline ends came to 13 bases. CDR1 is SGHVS and CDR2 is FQNEAQ in the germline V gene. The CDR3 has 14 amino acids.

In its sample, this clonotype was seen many times. V is TRBV2 and J is TRBJ2-1; TRBD2 aligns across 7 bases. The trim removed 3 bases at V and 9 bases at J, leaving 8 bases unmatched. Germline V gene sequence: CDR1 SNHLY, CDR2 FYNNEI. The CDR3 is made up of 14 amino acids. This CDR3 is CASSDKAGPGEQFF. The CDR3 region has the DNA TGTGCCAGCAGTGATAAAGCGGGGCCGGGTGAGCAGTTCTTC.

The chain links TRBV5-8 to TRBJ2-1, with D hard to call. The germline gives CDR1 SGHTS, CDR2 YDEGEE. V was trimmed by 0 bases and J by 5 bases, leaving 12 bases between them. The CDR3 has 15 amino acids. CDR3 sequence (DNA): TGTGCCAGCAGCTTGGGAAGATGGAGCGACAATGAGCAGTTCTTC. This codes for CASSLGRWSDNEQFF.

Many counts were recorded for this clonotype. V usage is TRBV2 and J usage is TRBJ2-3; D is uncertain. The CDR3 loop spans 13 amino acids. Germline CDR1 SNHLY, CDR2 FYNNEI. Trimming pared 4 bases from V and 1 base from J, leaving 6 bases between. The CDR3 DNA sequence: TGTGCCAGCAGTGGATGGGGCACAGATACGCAGTATTTT. This codes for CASSGWGTDTQYF. The full variable domain, completed using reference TRBV2 and TRBJ2-3, is EPEVTQTPSHQVTQMGQEVILRCVPISNHLYFYWYRQILGQKVEFLVSFYNNEISEKSEIFDDQFSVERPDGSNFTLKIRSTKLEDSAMYFCASSGWGTDTQYFGPGTRLTVL.

This clonotype appeared a few times. The J gene is TRBJ2-1, the V gene TRBV25-1; 7 positions agree with TRBD1. The CDR3 is 13 amino acids. V lost 4 bases, J lost 5 bases, and 2 bases stayed unmatched. Germline V gene lookup returns CDR1 MGHDK and CDR2 SYGVNS. CDR3: CASSVGQDNEQFF. In DNA form, the CDR3 reads TGTGCCAGCAGTGTTGGACAGGACAATGAGCAGTTCTTC.

This clonotype came up a few times. The J gene is TRBJ2-3, the V gene TRBV6-2 or TRBV6-3; 7 bases align to TRBD2. This CDR3 contains 15 residues. Germline trimming cut 0 bases from V and 0 bases from J; bases unmatched to any gene: 0. The germline CDR1 and CDR2 sequences are MNHEY and SVGEGT. The CDR3 here is CASSYSAGSTDTQYF. CDR3 nucleotide sequence: TGTGCCAGCAGTTACTCAGCGGGGAGCACAGATACGCAGTATTTT.

This chain links TRBV7-3 with TRBJ2-5; D is unresolved. Per germline, CDR1 SGHTA and CDR2 FQGTGA. The CDR3 consists of 13 residues. With 1 base removed from V and 4 bases from J, the gap between germline ends came to 7 bases. CDR3 bases: TGTGCCAGCAGCTTAATGCATCGAGAGACCCAGTACTTC. It yields the protein CASSLMHRETQYF.

This clonotype was picked up one time. V and J are TRBV15 and TRBJ2-4; possibly TRBD1 for D (5 bases). Germline V CDR1 and CDR2: LNHNV, YYDKDF (reference sequence). There are 17 residues in the CDR3. V was trimmed by 0 bases and J by 5 bases, leaving 17 bases between them. CDR3: CATSRDMGRAVENIQYF. The CDR3 nucleotides read TGTGCCACCAGCAGAGATATGGGCAGGGCAGTGGAAAACATTCAGTACTTC.

This clonotype was seen many times. The chain recombines TRBV20-1 with TRBJ1-5; 10 bases line up with TRBD1. This CDR3 region has 16 residues. Trimming took 3 bases from V and 3 from J; bases not matched to a gene: 8. Germline V gives CDR1 DFQATT, CDR2 SNEGSKA (reference sequence). In DNA, the CDR3 is TGCAGTGCTAGGGATAGGACAGGGGGGATCAATCAGCCCCAGCATTTT. This encodes CSARDRTGGINQPQHF.